This TCR beta chain was identified during a study of shared clonotypes between healthy human individuals. The naive CD8 subset, CD45RO-negative cells positively selected for CCR7, excluded terminally differentiated effector memory CD45RA+ cells. Germline assignment: CDR1 SGHVS and CDR2 FNYEAQ. The CDR3 has 15 residues. Trimming pared 1 base from V and 2 bases from J, leaving 10 bases between. Here immunoSEQ multiplex PCR was the method, and the copy in TCRdb shows in-frame clones only, minus some. The sample yields about 680,000 clones, roughly nine tenths seen once. The TCR sequence derives from a young man in good health. The chain carries TRBV7-6 and TRBJ2-3, with a possible D match to TRBD2 (6 bases). Source material: naive CD8+ T cells sorted from blood. The CDR3 DNA reads as TGTGCCAGCAGCTTAGACGGCGGGAACACAGATACGCAGTATTTT. It codes for CASSLDGGNTDTQYF.